This is a list of T cell receptor beta chains from one sample in a study of T cell repertoires in cytomegalovirus infection. TCRdb redid the calling of the reads with MiXCR, one entry per CDR3 protein. The sample gives some 400,000 distinct CDR3 sequences, roughly 18% of which show up once; 7.5% to 9% is in the top ten. Input material: PBMCs. Source of these receptors: a human donor in good health (CMV status not recorded). Some clones in this sample may be carry-over from other donors' samples. CDR3s include the opening cysteine and the closing phenylalanine or tryptophan. The order of the fields is J gene, V gene, clone size, D gene, CDR3 protein, CDR3 DNA. D genes are given only for firm matches. Expanded clones get a size class; other rows say once, few or many, or leave the size out.

TRBJ2-7 TRBV20-1 - - CSAANLQGEQYF TGCAGTGCCGCAAACCTCCAGGGCGAGCAGTACTTC
TRBJ2-3 TRBV2 - TRBD2 CASTGLAGAVDTQYF TGTGCCAGCACTGGACTAGCGGGAGCGGTAGATACGCAGTATTTT
TRBJ2-2 TRBV7-8 many TRBD2 CASSLASSGASGELFF TGTGCCAGCAGCTTAGCGAGTAGCGGGGCCTCCGGGGAGCTGTTTTTT
TRBJ2-3 TRBV6-5 - - CASSPPGEDTQYF TGTGCCAGCAGTCCACCCGGCGAAGATACGCAGTATTTT
TRBJ2-1 TRBV6-1 few - CASREDRDWQFF TGTGCCAGCAGGGAAGACCGGGACTGGCAGTTCTTC
TRBJ2-5 TRBV27 few - CASSLGGGRSETQYF TGTGCCAGCAGTTTAGGCGGAGGCCGCTCGGAGACCCAGTACTTC
TRBJ1-5 TRBV3-1 - - CASSPDVGNQPQHF TGTGCCAGCAGCCCGGACGTCGGCAATCAGCCCCAGCATTTT
TRBJ2-2 TRBV24-1 few TRBD2 CATSAAAGGPTGELFF TGTGCCACCAGTGCTGCAGCGGGAGGGCCCACCGGGGAGCTGTTTTTT
TRBJ1-5 TRBV7-2 many - CASSLDRAELYQPQHF TGTGCCAGCAGCTTAGACAGGGCGGAATTGTATCAGCCCCAGCATTTT
TRBJ2-1 TRBV19 many - CASTPRGAGSRYNEQFF TGTGCCAGTACCCCCCGGGGTGCAGGGAGTCGTTACAATGAGCAGTTCTTC
TRBJ2-7 TRBV4-3 few TRBD2 CASSQFTSGTSYEQYF TGCGCCAGCAGCCAATTTACTAGCGGGACTTCCTACGAGCAGTACTTC
TRBJ2-1 TRBV7-2 many - CASSSGAAPYNEQFF TGTGCCAGCAGCTCGGGAGCTGCCCCCTACAATGAGCAGTTCTTC